The 13 T cell receptor beta chains below were found in one sample sequenced in a study of T cells after yellow fever vaccination (dated by TCRdb to between 2018 and 2020). The meaning of the sample's treatment or condition label: live attenuated yellow fever vaccine strain. Library creation used 5' RACE. Sequencing instrument: Illumina HiSeq 2500. Clones were called with MiXCR by TCRdb after fastp trimmed the public reads at Q25, and only in-frame beta chains were retained. Merged by CDR3 protein, the rows form single entries marked with the most common genes and DNA. Recorded for this sample are 550,000 or so distinct CDR3 sequences; 15% to 20% of them occurred a single time. 14% of the sample goes to the ten largest clones. The input for sequencing was PBMCs, taken 15 days after the yellow fever booster vaccination. These receptors were collected from a man younger than 40 who received the YFV17D yellow fever vaccine.

The chain recombines TRBV20-1 with TRBJ1-1; 8 bases match TRBD1. The length of the CDR3 is 12 residues. Germline lookup yields CDR1 DFQATT and CDR2 SNEGSKA (reference sequence). Trimming at V came to 6 bases and at J to 5 bases, leaving 5 bases not matched to a gene. The CDR3 here is CSAETGATEAFF. The CDR3 DNA reads TGCAGTGCCGAGACAGGGGCAACTGAAGCTTTCTTT.

This clonotype was counted a few times. The genes are TRBV2 and TRBJ2-3; 8 positions match TRBD1. Germline values: CDR1 SNHLY, CDR2 FYNNEI. This CDR3 has 14 residues. Trimming cost V 6 bases and J 1 base; bases outside gene matches: 3. DNA for the CDR3: TGTGCCAGCAGAGGGGGACAGGGCACAGATACGCAGTATTTT. As protein: CASRGGQGTDTQYF.

This chain links TRBV18 with TRBJ2-1; 10 positions match TRBD2. Germline CDR1 is KGHSH and CDR2 is LQKENI. Trimming cost V 4 bases and J 7 bases; bases outside gene matches: 10. The CDR3 has 16 residues. CDR3 sequence reads: CASSLTASGSRNEQFF. In nucleotides, the CDR3 is TGTGCCAGCTCACTCACAGCTAGCGGGAGCCGTAATGAGCAGTTCTTC.

This clonotype showed up just a few times. The V call is TRBV7-6, the J call TRBJ2-2; 7 nucleotides align to TRBD1. The germline V gene encodes CDR1 SGHVS and CDR2 FNYEAQ. The J segment lost 4 bases and the V segment lost 9 bases, leaving 14 bases of the junction unmatched. This CDR3 comprises 16 residues. In nucleotides, the CDR3 is TGTGCCAGTGGCAGGTTGAGGGGGCTCGGCACCGGGGAGCTGTTTTTT. Its protein product is CASGRLRGLGTGELFF.

This clonotype came up once. The gene calls are TRBV10-3 and TRBJ2-7; perhaps D is TRBD1 or TRBD2 (5 bases each). CDR1 ENHRY and CDR2 SYGVKD come from the germline V gene. Trimming took off 9 bases at V and 7 bases at J, with 13 bases between the two ends. This CDR3 is built from 11 residues. CDR3 DNA sequence: TGTGCCATTGGGACCTTGGGAGAGCAGTACTTC. Protein sequence: CAIGTLGEQYF.

CDR3 protein: CASSWAREQYF. CDR3 bases: TGTGCCAGCAGCTGGGCCCGGGAGCAGTACTTC. J is TRBJ2-7 and V is TRBV5-6; D not resolved. The CDR3 spans 11 residues. Trimming removed 3 bases at V and 7 bases at J, with 8 bases between. Germline CDR1 and CDR2: SGHDT and YYEEEE.

This clonotype has a handful of counts. The V and J genes are TRBV20-1 and TRBJ2-5; 8 bases are a match to TRBD1. V shed 6 bases and J 2 bases; nucleotides not matched to a gene: 5. The CDR3 loop spans 13 amino acids. The germline gives CDR1 DFQATT, CDR2 SNEGSKA (reference sequence). CDR3 in amino acids: CSAGTGLQETQYF. The CDR3 DNA is TGCAGTGCAGGGACAGGCCTACAAGAGACCCAGTACTTC.

The chain couples TRBV20-1 to TRBJ1-2; 7 nucleotides line up with TRBD1. Germline CDR1 DFQATT, CDR2 SNEGSKA (reference sequence). J lost 4 bases, V lost 6 bases, and 5 bases had no gene match. There are 12 residues in the CDR3. This CDR3 reads CSALGQAYGYTF. The CDR3 bases are TGCAGTGCCTTAGGACAGGCCTATGGCTACACCTTC.

The chain has TRBV20-1 and TRBJ2-1; a possible D gene is TRBD2 (5 bases). Germline V gene lookup returns CDR1 DFQATT and CDR2 SNEGSKA (reference sequence). This CDR3 comprises 12 residues. The ends were cut back, 3 bases at V and 5 bases at J, with 8 bases in the middle. The CDR3: CSARGENNEQFF. The CDR3 DNA is TGCAGTGCTAGGGGAGAAAACAATGAGCAGTTCTTC.

The rearrangement links TRBV2 to TRBJ2-1; 11 nucleotides align to TRBD2. V trimming: 6 bases; J trimming: 5 bases; junction bases outside the gene matches: 6. The CDR3 is 15 residues long. Germline loops: CDR1 SNHLY, CDR2 FYNNEI. The chain's CDR3 is CASSVSGRAHNEQFF. The DNA for the CDR3 is TGTGCCAGCAGCGTTAGCGGGAGGGCCCACAATGAGCAGTTCTTC. Variable domain in full (rest from reference TRBV2 and TRBJ2-1): EPEVTQTPSHQVTQMGQEVILRCVPISNHLYFYWYRQILGQKVEFLVSFYNNEISEKSEIFDDQFSVERPDGSNFTLKIRSTKLEDSAMYFCASSVSGRAHNEQFFGPGTRLTVL.

The V and J genes are TRBV20-1 and TRBJ2-1, with 7 bases that match TRBD1. The germline V gene has CDR1 DFQATT and CDR2 SNEGSKA (reference sequence). This CDR3 is 14 amino acids long. The V segment lost 2 bases and the J segment 9 bases; nucleotides outside the gene matches: 10. The chain's CDR3 is CSARTRLTGAEQFF. CDR3 bases: TGCAGTGCTAGAACCCGTCTCACAGGGGCTGAGCAGTTCTTC.

This clonotype has more than one count but fewer than ten. This sequence joins TRBV7-9 and TRBJ2-7; 7 bases are shared with TRBD1. Germline trimming cut 3 bases from V and 2 bases from J; bases unmatched to any gene: 10. Germline CDR1 reads SEHNR; CDR2 reads FQNEAQ (reference sequence). This CDR3 is built from 16 residues. This chain's CDR3 is CASSLWTGPLTYEQYF. The CDR3 bases are TGTGCCAGCAGCTTGTGGACAGGTCCCTTAACCTACGAGCAGTACTTC.

This clonotype was detected a few times. The chain employs TRBV7-6 and TRBJ1-1; D unclear. The germline V and J ends were trimmed by 2 bases and 0 bases, with 7 bases remaining between them. The CDR3 sequence is 14 residues long. Germline V gene sequence: CDR1 SGHVS, CDR2 FNYEAQ. The CDR3 DNA sequence: TGTGCCAGCAGCTTATCCGTGATGAACACTGAAGCTTTCTTT. Amino acids: CASSLSVMNTEAFF.